These 7 T cell receptor beta chains were sequenced from one sample in a study of blood T cells in healthy people across ages. The use of a sample-barcoded 5' primer and a J-beta primer mix characterized a second PCR of roughly 6 to 12 cycles. TCRdb recomputed calls from the 5' RACE reads with MiXCR, one row per CDR3 protein. Among over a million distinct CDR3 sequences, 59% were seen once, and the ten largest hold 5.5% to 8%. What was sequenced was blood. Receptor source: a man younger than 30 in good health.

The genes are TRBV12-3 or TRBV12-4 and TRBJ1-1; D remains ambiguous. Trimming took off 6 bases at V and 3 bases at J, with 8 bases between the two ends. The CDR3 is 12 amino acids. CDR3 in DNA: TGTGCCAGCAGGTCGGTGTACACTGAAGCTTTCTTT. Its protein product is CASRSVYTEAFF.

The V call is TRBV4-3, the J call TRBJ1-2, with D possibly being TRBD1 (6 bases). CDR3 length: 16 residues. V was clipped by 0 bases and J by 1 base, with 12 bases between them. CDR1 and CDR2 from the germline V gene are LGHNA and YSLEER. CDR3 DNA: TGCGCCAGCAGCCAAGATGGGAACAGGGATAACTATGGCTACACCTTC. Translated, it gives CASSQDGNRDNYGYTF.

The chain links TRBV6-2 or TRBV6-3 to TRBJ2-7; 10 bases line up with TRBD1. V shed 0 bases and J 0 bases; nucleotides not matched to a gene: 2. The CDR3 is 16 amino acids. Germline lookup yields CDR1 MNHEY and CDR2 SVGEGT. CDR3 DNA: TGTGCCAGCAGTTACTCCGACAGGGGGCCCTCCTACGAGCAGTACTTC. Protein sequence: CASSYSDRGPSYEQYF.

The chain is built from TRBV4-1 and TRBJ2-5; 10 positions match TRBD2. The CDR3 is 19 residues long. Trimming took 1 base from V and 2 from J; bases not matched to a gene: 13. CDR1 and CDR2 from the germline V gene are MGHRA and YSYEKL. The CDR3 region has the DNA TGCGCCAGCAGCCAAGCTACCCTCCAGCTAGCGGGGGTTCAAGAGACCCAGTACTTC. Amino acids: CASSQATLQLAGVQETQYF.

J is TRBJ2-5 and V is TRBV4-3; D call uncertain. The J call may not be correct, given that the DNA end is closer to TRBJ2-7. Germline loops: CDR1 LGHNA, CDR2 YSLEER. The CDR3 loop spans 13 amino acids. CDR3 sequence (DNA): TGCGCCAGCAGCCAAGATAACAGCCTCGAGCAGTACTTC. Translating gives CASSQDNSLEQYF.

This clonotype was seen a single time. V gene TRBV4-1 combines with J gene TRBJ2-1; TRBD1 matches at 9 bases. With 2 bases clipped from V and 7 bases from J, the junction kept 12 bases outside the gene matches. This CDR3 is 17 amino acids long. Germline V gene data show CDR1 as MGHRA and CDR2 as YSYEKL. DNA of the CDR3: TGCGCCAGCAGCCAAACAGGGGGCCCTGCTTATTCGAATGAGCAGTTCTTC. Translated, it gives CASSQTGGPAYSNEQFF.

The chain uses TRBV4-3 and TRBJ1-5, with D hard to call. The CDR3 is 15 amino acids. With 2 bases removed from V and 4 bases from J, the gap between germline ends came to 12 bases. Germline V gives CDR1 LGHNA, CDR2 YSLEER. CDR3 bases: TGCGCCAGCAGCCAATCTCAGTCGGCTAATCAGCCCCAGCATTTT. Protein: CASSQSQSANQPQHF.